Below are 21 T cell receptor beta chains sequenced from a single sample in a study of blood T cell repertoires in COVID-19. Sequencing used immunoSEQ multiplex PCR; TCRdb keeps in-frame clones, though not all of them. The sample includes fewer than 350,000 clones, roughly 85% seen only once; the top ten take over 2%. Sequencing used PBMCs or T cells enriched from blood (not recorded which). The receptor set was obtained from a man aged 30 to 45 who had recovered from COVID-19.

The chain links TRBV7-9 to TRBJ1-4; maybe TRBD1 (6 bases). V shed 2 bases and J shed 12 bases, with 7 bases lying between them. This CDR3 spans 11 amino acids. Per the germline V gene, CDR1 is SEHNR and CDR2 is FQNEAQ (reference sequence). CDR3 protein: CASSLNRELFF. CDR3 in DNA: TGTGCCAGCAGCTTAAACAGGGAACTGTTTTTT.

The V and J genes are TRBV11-2 and TRBJ1-6; D uncertain. Germline V gene sequence: CDR1 SGHAT, CDR2 FQNNGV. The CDR3 is made up of 17 amino acids. Trimming took off 4 bases at V and 1 base at J, with 14 bases between the two ends. CDR3 in amino acids: CASSSNRAQSYNSPLHF. CDR3 DNA: TGTGCCAGCAGCTCTAACAGAGCTCAGTCCTATAATTCACCCCTCCACTTT.

This chain links TRBV5-6 with TRBJ2-5; 8 positions match TRBD2. Germline CDR1 is SGHDT and CDR2 is YYEEEE. The CDR3 extends over 16 amino acids. V was clipped by 3 bases and J by 6 bases; unmatched bases: 13. The CDR3 DNA sequence: TGTGCCAGCAGCTCGCTAAGGCGGGGGGCCGCGAAGACCCAGTACTTC. It encodes CASSSLRRGAAKTQYF.

J is TRBJ1-6 and V is TRBV3-1 (or the pseudogene TRBV3-2); TRBD1 might be the D (5 bases). The CDR3 spans 15 residues. The germline V gene has CDR1 LGHDT and CDR2 YNNKEL (reference sequence). V lost 0 bases to trimming and J lost 10 bases, with 13 bases between them. CDR3 loop: CASSQDPGFGSPLHF. The CDR3 nucleotides read TGTGCCAGCAGCCAAGATCCAGGGTTCGGGTCACCCCTCCACTTT.

This clone was picked up one time. This sample also contains other DNA sequences that code for the same CDR3. The chain couples TRBV11-3 to TRBJ2-1; no reliable D call. CDR3 length: 12 amino acids. Germline loops: CDR1 SGHNT, CDR2 YENEEA. V gave up 4 bases and J gave up 5 bases, with 6 bases separating them. In DNA, the CDR3 is TGTGCCAGCAGCTCGAGAGACAATGAGCAGTTCTTC. Encoded protein: CASSSRDNEQFF.

The rearrangement joins TRBV9 to TRBJ1-2, with 10 bases lining up with TRBD1. This CDR3 has 15 amino acids. Trimming at V came to 3 bases and at J to 4 bases, leaving 6 bases not matched to a gene. Germline loops: CDR1 SGDLS, CDR2 YYNGEE. The CDR3 DNA reads as TGTGCCAGCAGCGGACAGGGGGCTAGTGCCTATGGCTACACCTTC. This gives the protein CASSGQGASAYGYTF.

This chain joins TRBV27 and TRBJ1-1; D is undetermined. CDR1 MNHEY and CDR2 SMNVEV come from the germline V gene (reference sequence). V was trimmed by 2 bases and J by 2 bases, leaving 9 bases between them. The CDR3 consists of 14 residues. The CDR3 is CASSLGQTNTEAFF. Written as DNA, the CDR3 is TGTGCCAGCAGTTTAGGGCAGACAAACACTGAAGCTTTCTTT.

V is TRBV10-3 and J is TRBJ2-7; 9 bases match TRBD1. Germline V gene data show CDR1 as ENHRY and CDR2 as SYGVKD. Unmatched junction bases numbered 10, after V lost 11 bases and J lost 2 bases. This CDR3 is built from 14 residues. CDR3 amino acids: CASLGTGRPYEQYF. The CDR3 bases are TGTGCCTCCCTGGGGACAGGGCGTCCCTACGAGCAGTACTTC.

The rearrangement joins TRBV4-2 to TRBJ1-2; tentative D call: TRBD1 (6 bases). The germline V and J ends were trimmed by 3 bases and 8 bases, with 16 bases remaining between them. CDR1 is LGHNA, CDR2 YNFKEQ, per germline. The CDR3 has 14 amino acids. The CDR3 nucleotides are TGTGCCAGCAGCCATGACCCCGACAGGCTGGGCTACACCTTC. It encodes CASSHDPDRLGYTF.

This clone was seen once. This sequence joins TRBV4-3 and TRBJ1-2, with TRBD1 matching 9 bases. The CDR3 sequence is 20 residues long. CDR1 and CDR2 (germline): LGHNA, YSLEER. The ends lost 3 bases at V and 0 bases at J; junction bases unmatched: 17. As DNA, the CDR3 is TGCGCCAGCAGCCATTTCCTGACAGGGGGGAGCGAATGGTCTAACTATGGCTACACCTTC. Protein sequence: CASSHFLTGGSEWSNYGYTF.

This chain connects TRBV30 to TRBJ2-5; D possibly corresponds to TRBD1 (5 bases). This CDR3 spans 16 amino acids. The germline V gene has CDR1 GTSNPN and CDR2 SVGIG (reference sequence). Trimming took 3 bases from V and 2 from J, leaving 19 bases between them. The CDR3 reads CAWSSYSTGFQETQYF. CDR3 nucleotide sequence: TGTGCCTGGAGCTCGTACTCCACAGGTTTTCAAGAGACCCAGTACTTC.

This clone was counted many times. The chain links TRBV19 to TRBJ2-5; 7 nucleotides match TRBD1. There are 14 residues in the CDR3. Looked up from germline, CDR1 is LNHDA and CDR2 is SQIVND (reference sequence). V lost 4 bases to trimming and J lost 5 bases; unmatched junction nucleotides: 7. The CDR3 is CASSNGQERETQYF. Written as DNA, the CDR3 is TGTGCCAGTAGTAATGGACAGGAGAGGGAGACCCAGTACTTC.

The CDR3 here is CAISRTSGGAPLGELFF. The DNA for the CDR3 is TGTGCCATCAGTAGGACTAGCGGGGGGGCTCCACTCGGGGAGCTGTTTTTT. The J gene is TRBJ2-2, the V gene TRBV10-3; TRBD2 matches at 15 bases. The CDR3 runs 17 residues. Germline-derived CDR1 and CDR2 are ENHRY and SYGVKD. V was pared by 5 bases and J by 7 bases, with 8 bases of the junction left unmatched.

This clone was counted at least ten times. The chain carries TRBV4-3 and TRBJ1-4; TRBD1 aligns across 8 bases. This CDR3 spans 16 amino acids. V lost 4 bases to trimming and J lost 8 bases; unmatched junction nucleotides: 12. Germline V gene data show CDR1 as LGHNA and CDR2 as YSLEER. CDR3 DNA: TGCGCCAGCAGCCTCCAACCCGGGACAGGATACGAAAAACTGTTTTTT. It yields the protein CASSLQPGTGYEKLFF.

This chain joins TRBV5-6 and TRBJ1-1; D is perhaps TRBD1 (5 bases). V was pared by 5 bases and J by 2 bases, with 25 bases between. Per germline, CDR1 SGHDT and CDR2 YYEEEE. This CDR3 contains 18 residues. The CDR3 region has the DNA TGTGCCAGCAGTTTTAGGCCCGGGGGACTCACCACCAACACTGAAGCTTTCTTT. Amino acid sequence: CASSFRPGGLTTNTEAFF.

J is TRBJ1-1 and V is TRBV7-3; D not resolved. V dropped 5 bases and J dropped 11 bases, with 18 bases sitting between them. Germline V lookup: CDR1 SGHTA, CDR2 FQGTGA. The CDR3 spans 13 residues. For the CDR3, the DNA is TGTGCCAGCAGCCCGGATCCCGGAGGCTCGGCTTTCTTT. It translates to CASSPDPGGSAFF. Variable domain in full (rest from reference TRBV7-3 and TRBJ1-1): GAGVSQTPSNKVTEKGKYVELRCDPISGHTALYWYRQSLGQGPEFLIYFQGTGAADDSGLPNDRFFAVRPEGSVSTLKIQRTERGDSAVYLCASSPDPGGSAFFGQGTRLTVV.

The CDR3 sequence is CASSYSQGWAGELFF. In nucleotides, the CDR3 is TGTGCCAGCAGTTACTCGCAGGGGTGGGCCGGGGAGCTGTTTTTT. This chain uses TRBV6-5 with TRBJ2-2, with a tentative D call TRBD1 (6 bases). CDR1 is MNHEY, CDR2 SVGAGI, per germline. With 0 bases removed from V and 6 bases from J, the gap between germline ends came to 11 bases. The CDR3 sequence is 15 residues long.

This chain links TRBV7-8 with TRBJ1-2; D may be TRBD1 (6 bases). This CDR3 comprises 16 residues. V lost 1 base and J 1 base, leaving 13 bases between the germline ends. In germline, CDR1 is SGHVS, CDR2 FQNEAQ. This chain's CDR3 is CASSLGTVDSNYGYTF. The DNA for the CDR3 is TGTGCCAGCAGCTTAGGGACTGTGGACAGTAACTATGGCTACACCTTC.

The CDR3, as DNA: TGTGCCAGCAGCAGGGGGCTTACTGAAGCTTTCTTT. Its translation is CASSRGLTEAFF. The gene calls are TRBV9 and TRBJ1-1; 7 nucleotides match TRBD1. CDR1 and CDR2 from the germline V gene are SGDLS and YYNGEE. The CDR3 length is 12 residues. The ends lost 4 bases at V and 5 bases at J; junction bases unmatched: 2.

The J gene is TRBJ1-5, the V gene TRBV12-3 or TRBV12-4; D is unclear. The V end lost 9 bases, the J end lost 4 bases, and 13 bases lay between the germline ends. This CDR3 region has 13 residues. The CDR3 bases are TGTGCCAGTCAGGTTAATCGGAATCAGCCCCAGCATTTT. This codes for CASQVNRNQPQHF.

The J gene is TRBJ1-2, the V gene TRBV7-2; D is undetermined. The CDR3 spans 13 residues. Germline CDR1 SGHTA, CDR2 FQGNSA. Trimming pared 0 bases from V and 3 bases from J, leaving 5 bases between. DNA of the CDR3: TGTGCCAGCAGCTTAGCAGCTTACTATGGCTACACCTTC. Protein product: CASSLAAYYGYTF.